Listed below are T cell receptor beta chains from one sample, sequenced in a study of PD-1 and CTLA-4 blockade in melanoma. Method: immunoSEQ multiplex PCR; TCRdb's copy keeps in-frame clones and lacks some. The profile shows about 28,000 clones, roughly 90% of them singletons. The sequences come from CD8+ T cells from peripheral blood, collected from a patient given anti-PD-1 treatment. The receptor set was obtained from a human donor with melanoma. Both conserved end residues are part of each CDR3. Each record gives: V gene, clone size, J gene, D gene, CDR3 DNA, CDR3 protein. The D gene is left open where the match is weak. Expanded clones get a size class; other rows say once, few or many, or leave the size out.

V gene: TRBV7-9; clone size: NA; J gene: TRBJ2-5; D gene: NA; CDR3 DNA: TGTGCCAGCAGCCCTCCGAGGGAGAGAGAGACCCAGTACTTC; CDR3 protein: CASSPPRERETQYF
V gene: TRBV6-5; clone size: NA; J gene: TRBJ2-3; D gene: NA; CDR3 DNA: TGTGCCAGCAGCGATCATGAAGGGGGCACAGATACGCAGTATTTT; CDR3 protein: CASSDHEGGTDTQYF
V gene: TRBV7-2; clone size: NA; J gene: TRBJ2-7; D gene: NA; CDR3 DNA: TGTGCCAGCAGCACTATGACAGCTCCCTACGAGCAGTACTTC; CDR3 protein: CASSTMTAPYEQYF
V gene: TRBV19; clone size: NA; J gene: TRBJ2-2; D gene: NA; CDR3 DNA: TGTGCCAGTAGTTATGGGGGGAACACCGGGGAGCTGTTTTTT; CDR3 protein: CASSYGGNTGELFF
V gene: TRBV6-5; clone size: NA; J gene: TRBJ1-1; D gene: TRBD1; CDR3 DNA: TGTGCCAGCAGTCGGACAGGATCGTTCACTGAAGCTTTCTTT; CDR3 protein: CASSRTGSFTEAFF
V gene: TRBV25-1; clone size: NA; J gene: TRBJ2-3; D gene: NA; CDR3 DNA: TGTGCCAGCAGTGAATCGGCGCAGACCTACACAGATACGCAGTATTTT; CDR3 protein: CASSESAQTYTDTQYF
V gene: TRBV7-8; clone size: NA; J gene: TRBJ2-2; D gene: TRBD2; CDR3 DNA: TGTGCCAGCAGCTTCCCGGGGGGGGCGGACACCGGGGAGCTGTTTTTT; CDR3 protein: CASSFPGGADTGELFF
V gene: TRBV10-3; clone size: NA; J gene: TRBJ1-2; D gene: TRBD1; CDR3 DNA: TGTGCCATCGAAAGGACAGGGGATGGCTACACCTTC; CDR3 protein: CAIERTGDGYTF
V gene: TRBV5-1; clone size: NA; J gene: TRBJ1-1; D gene: TRBD1; CDR3 DNA: TGCGCCAGCAGCTCCCGGGACAGAGAAGCTTTCTTT; CDR3 protein: CASSSRDREAFF
V gene: TRBV15; clone size: NA; J gene: TRBJ1-1; D gene: NA; CDR3 DNA: TGTGCCACCAGCAAGGATTCGGTGGTAACTGAAGCTTTCTTT; CDR3 protein: CATSKDSVVTEAFF
V gene: TRBV28; clone size: NA; J gene: TRBJ1-5; D gene: NA; CDR3 DNA: TGTGCCAGCAGTTTATACCAGGAAAGGGTTTATCAGCCCCAGCATTTT; CDR3 protein: CASSLYQERVYQPQHF
V gene: TRBV5-6; clone size: NA; J gene: TRBJ2-2; D gene: NA; CDR3 DNA: TGTGCCAGCAGCTTGGCCGGTAAAGTGGGCAGGGAAATCACCGGGGAGCTGTTTTTT; CDR3 protein: CASSLAGKVGREITGELFF
V gene: TRBV3-1/TRBV3-2; clone size: NA; J gene: TRBJ1-1; D gene: NA; CDR3 DNA: TGTGCCAGCAGCCAAGTGGGAGGCACTGAAGCTTTCTTT; CDR3 protein: CASSQVGGTEAFF
V gene: TRBV12-3/TRBV12-4; clone size: NA; J gene: TRBJ2-7; D gene: NA; CDR3 DNA: TGTGCCAGCAGTTTGGGTACCCACGAGCAGTACTTC; CDR3 protein: CASSLGTHEQYF
V gene: TRBV5-1; clone size: NA; J gene: TRBJ1-1; D gene: NA; CDR3 DNA: TGCGCCAGCAGCTCAGCTACTGAAGCTTTCTTT; CDR3 protein: CASSSATEAFF
V gene: TRBV27; clone size: once; J gene: TRBJ1-2; D gene: NA; CDR3 DNA: TGTGCCAGCAGTCCCCGAACAGGAGTATATGGCTACACCTTC; CDR3 protein: CASSPRTGVYGYTF
V gene: TRBV7-9; clone size: NA; J gene: TRBJ1-1; D gene: NA; CDR3 DNA: TGTGCCAGTCTGGGAGGGGGGAACACTGAAGCTTTCTTT; CDR3 protein: CASLGGGNTEAFF
V gene: TRBV7-9; clone size: NA; J gene: TRBJ2-2; D gene: NA; CDR3 DNA: TGTGCCAGCAGTCATCCCGGCACCGGGGAGCTGTTTTTT; CDR3 protein: CASSHPGTGELFF
V gene: TRBV7-3; clone size: NA; J gene: TRBJ1-1; D gene: NA; CDR3 DNA: TGTGCCAGCAGCTCCCTAAGTGGGACTGAAGCTTTCTTT; CDR3 protein: CASSSLSGTEAFF
V gene: TRBV10-3; clone size: NA; J gene: TRBJ1-3; D gene: NA; CDR3 DNA: TGTGCCATCAGTGAGATTGGGAGTGGGAACACCATATATTTT; CDR3 protein: CAISEIGSGNTIYF
V gene: TRBV3-1/TRBV3-2; clone size: NA; J gene: TRBJ2-2; D gene: TRBD2; CDR3 DNA: TGTGCCAGCAGCCAAGGAATAGCGGGAGTGGACACCGGGGAGCTGTTTTTT; CDR3 protein: CASSQGIAGVDTGELFF
V gene: TRBV21-1; clone size: NA; J gene: TRBJ2-1; D gene: NA; CDR3 DNA: TGTGCCAGCAGCAAAGCGGGCCCAAACAATGAGCAGTTCTTC; CDR3 protein: CASSKAGPNNEQFF
V gene: TRBV7-9; clone size: NA; J gene: TRBJ2-7; D gene: TRBD1; CDR3 DNA: TGTGCCAGCAGCTCTGGACAGGGAATAACCTACGAGCAGTACTTC; CDR3 protein: CASSSGQGITYEQYF
V gene: TRBV29-1; clone size: NA; J gene: TRBJ2-1; D gene: TRBD2; CDR3 DNA: TGCAGCGTTGGAGGTCGGGGGGGAAACTACAATGAGCAGTTCTTC; CDR3 protein: CSVGGRGGNYNEQFF
V gene: TRBV30; clone size: NA; J gene: TRBJ1-6; D gene: TRBD1; CDR3 DNA: TGTGCCTGGAGTGTGGGGGACAGGGGTTCACCCCTCCACTTT; CDR3 protein: CAWSVGDRGSPLHF
V gene: TRBV5-1; clone size: NA; J gene: TRBJ2-1; D gene: TRBD2; CDR3 DNA: TGCGCCAGCAGCGGTACCGGGACTAGGGGGAGTGAGCAGTTCTTC; CDR3 protein: CASSGTGTRGSEQFF
V gene: TRBV30; clone size: NA; J gene: TRBJ1-6; D gene: NA; CDR3 DNA: TGTGCCTGGAGTGCAACAGCGGCGGCACCCCTCCACTTT; CDR3 protein: CAWSATAAAPLHF
V gene: TRBV27; clone size: once; J gene: TRBJ2-3; D gene: NA; CDR3 DNA: TGTGCCAGCAACTCCCGACCTTCTGAGGATACGCAGTATTTT; CDR3 protein: CASNSRPSEDTQYF
V gene: TRBV23-1; clone size: NA; J gene: TRBJ2-7; D gene: NA; CDR3 DNA: TGCGCCAGCAGTCAATGGACCAAAGGTGCAGACCAGTACTTC; CDR3 protein: CASSQWTKGADQYF
V gene: TRBV10-3; clone size: NA; J gene: TRBJ2-7; D gene: TRBD1; CDR3 DNA: TGTGCCATCAGTGAGCCTCCGGGACAGGGCTACGAGCAGTACTTC; CDR3 protein: CAISEPPGQGYEQYF
V gene: TRBV27; clone size: NA; J gene: TRBJ1-5; D gene: NA; CDR3 DNA: TGTGCCAGCAGTTTATACCAGAGCTTCAATCAGCCCCAGCATTTT; CDR3 protein: CASSLYQSFNQPQHF
V gene: TRBV28; clone size: NA; J gene: TRBJ2-7; D gene: NA; CDR3 DNA: TGTGCCAGCAGTTTAAGCGGCTTCTCCTACGAGCAGTACTTC; CDR3 protein: CASSLSGFSYEQYF
V gene: TRBV3-1/TRBV3-2; clone size: NA; J gene: TRBJ2-5; D gene: TRBD2; CDR3 DNA: TGTGCCACCGGGGGGGAGACCCAGTACTTC; CDR3 protein: CATGGETQYF
V gene: TRBV28; clone size: NA; J gene: TRBJ1-4; D gene: NA; CDR3 DNA: TGTGCCAGCACCGAAGACAGGAACGACCGAAAACTGTTTTTT; CDR3 protein: CASTEDRNDRKLFF
V gene: TRBV2; clone size: NA; J gene: TRBJ2-1; D gene: NA; CDR3 DNA: TGTGCCAGCAGTGAACCTACACGCTACAATGAGCAGTTCTTC; CDR3 protein: CASSEPTRYNEQFF
V gene: TRBV27; clone size: NA; J gene: TRBJ2-7; D gene: TRBD1; CDR3 DNA: TGTGCCAGCAGGATGACAGGGAGTTCCTACGAGCAGTACTTC; CDR3 protein: CASRMTGSSYEQYF
V gene: TRBV24-1; clone size: NA; J gene: TRBJ2-3; D gene: NA; CDR3 DNA: TGTGCCACCAGTGACCACTCGGGGGGCACAGATACGCAGTATTTT; CDR3 protein: CATSDHSGGTDTQYF
V gene: TRBV6-2/TRBV6-3; clone size: NA; J gene: TRBJ2-7; D gene: TRBD1; CDR3 DNA: TGTGCCAGCAGTTACTCTCAAGGGGGCCACGAGCAGTACTTC; CDR3 protein: CASSYSQGGHEQYF
V gene: TRBV28; clone size: NA; J gene: TRBJ1-2; D gene: TRBD1; CDR3 DNA: TGTGCCAGCAGTGTACCAGGGGGTAGCTATGGCTACACCTTC; CDR3 protein: CASSVPGGSYGYTF
V gene: TRBV9; clone size: NA; J gene: TRBJ1-6; D gene: TRBD1; CDR3 DNA: TGTGCCAGCAGCGTAATGGGACAGGGTAATTCACCCCTCCACTTT; CDR3 protein: CASSVMGQGNSPLHF
V gene: TRBV10-2; clone size: NA; J gene: TRBJ1-2; D gene: NA; CDR3 DNA: TGCGCCAGCAGTGAGAGCATCCGGGACGGAGACTATGGCTACACCTTC; CDR3 protein: CASSESIRDGDYGYTF
V gene: TRBV11-3; clone size: NA; J gene: TRBJ1-1; D gene: NA; CDR3 DNA: TGTGCCAGCAGCTTAAGGTTCGGGGACACTGAAGCTTTCTTT; CDR3 protein: CASSLRFGDTEAFF
V gene: TRBV6-5; clone size: NA; J gene: TRBJ1-1; D gene: NA; CDR3 DNA: TGTGCCAGCAGATCTCAAGGGGCAGGAGCTTTCTTT; CDR3 protein: CASRSQGAGAFF